This TCR beta chain was documented in a study of T cells after yellow fever vaccination. V lost 5 bases and J 0 bases, leaving 9 bases between the germline ends. This CDR3 region has 14 residues. Germline-derived CDR1 and CDR2 are SGHRS and YFSETQ. TCRdb re-called the 5' RACE reads through MiXCR, storing one row per CDR3 protein. The sample yields just over 250,000 distinct CDR3 sequences, roughly 5.6% seen once. The V call is TRBV5-1, the J call TRBJ1-3; no firm D call. The starting material was CD4+ T cells sorted from PBMCs, obtained on the day of the yellow fever booster vaccination. The clonotype originates from a man aged 18 to 29 who received the YFV17D yellow fever vaccine. CDR3 residues: CASRDSNSGNTIYF. The CDR3 bases are TGCGCCAGCAGGGACTCAAACTCTGGAAACACCATATATTTT. Drawing the rest from reference TRBV5-1 and TRBJ1-3, the complete variable domain is KAGVTQTPRYLIKTRGQQVTLSCSPISGHRSVSWYQQTPGQGLQFLFEYFSETQRNKGNFPGRFSGRQFSNSRSEMNVSTLELGDSALYLCASRDSNSGNTIYFGEGSWLTVV.